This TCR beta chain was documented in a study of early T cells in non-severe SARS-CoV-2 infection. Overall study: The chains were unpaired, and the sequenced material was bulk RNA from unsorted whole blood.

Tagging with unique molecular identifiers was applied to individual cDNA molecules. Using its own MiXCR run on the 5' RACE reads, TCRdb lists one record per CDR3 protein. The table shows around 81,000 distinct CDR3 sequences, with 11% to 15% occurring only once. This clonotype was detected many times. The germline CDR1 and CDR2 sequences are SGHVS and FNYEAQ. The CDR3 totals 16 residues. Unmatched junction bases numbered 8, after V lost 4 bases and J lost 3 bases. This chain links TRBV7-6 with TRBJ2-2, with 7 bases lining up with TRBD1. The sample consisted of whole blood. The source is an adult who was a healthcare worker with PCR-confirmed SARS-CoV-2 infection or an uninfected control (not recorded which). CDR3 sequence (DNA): TGTGCCAGCAGCTCGACTCTAGGGACAGACACCGGGGAGCTGTTTTTT. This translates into CASSSTLGTDTGELFF.